The following is a T cell receptor beta chain sequence with its context. Deletions cut 4 bases from V and 10 bases from J, with 17 bases between. Germline V gives CDR1 LGHNA, CDR2 YNFKEQ. This CDR3 spans 14 amino acids. This specimen comes from a study of cytomegalovirus exposure and HLA in healthy donors. The study ran its PCR with 60 Vbeta and 13 Jbeta primers. The assay was immunoSEQ multiplex PCR, and TCRdb's table has in-frame clones only and misses some. This sample has some 130,000 clones, with roughly 74% found just once. The V and J genes are TRBV4-2 and TRBJ2-1; maybe TRBD2 (5 bases). This sequence was found in a male donor in good health and CMV-seronegative. Sequenced input: PBMCs. CDR3 loop: CASSRPMEVAEQFF. DNA of the CDR3: TGTGCCAGCAGCCGGCCAATGGAGGTGGCGGAGCAGTTCTTC.